One and the same sample provided the 11 T cell receptor beta chains below, sequenced in a study of OX40 agonist ivuxolimab in advanced cancers. Some clones are missing from TCRdb's copy, which holds only in-frame ones; the method was immunoSEQ multiplex PCR. The sample yields more than 45,000 clones, 84% seen once. The source was CD4+ or CD8+ T cells sorted from blood, collected in a trial of the OX40 agonist ivuxolimab. These receptor sequences come from an adult with an advanced solid tumor such as melanoma, head and neck, liver or kidney cancer.

The chain is built from TRBV11-2 and TRBJ2-3; 12 nucleotides match TRBD2. The CDR3 contains 16 residues. Germline V CDR1 and CDR2: SGHAT, FQNNGV. V lost 5 bases to trimming and J lost 7 bases; unmatched junction nucleotides: 10. The CDR3 DNA follows: TGTGCCAGCAGCCCACGTCGGACTAGCGGGACTTATACGCAGTATTTT. This codes for CASSPRRTSGTYTQYF.

The V gene is TRBV5-4, the J gene TRBJ2-1, with TRBD2 matching 10 bases. Per germline, CDR1 SGHNT and CDR2 YYREEE (reference sequence). V gave up 4 bases and J gave up 8 bases; unmatched junction bases: 9. The CDR3 consists of 15 residues. The CDR3 DNA sequence: TGTGCCAGCAGCACCCCTAGCGGGAGTTCTGATGAGCAGTTCTTC. Translated: CASSTPSGSSDEQFF.

The CDR3 bases are TGTGCCAGCTCCGGGGGGACTAGCGGATTTGAGCAGTTCTTC. Translation: CASSGGTSGFEQFF. This rearrangement joins TRBV2 to TRBJ2-1; the match to TRBD2 covers 11 bases. The CDR3 sequence is 14 residues long. Looked up from germline, CDR1 is SNHLY and CDR2 is FYNNEI. V gave up 8 bases and J gave up 9 bases; unmatched junction bases: 9.

The chain links TRBV9 to TRBJ2-5; D uncertain. Trimming shortened V by 0 bases and J by 0 bases, and 6 bases separated the two germline ends. Looked up from germline, CDR1 is SGDLS and CDR2 is YYNGEE. The CDR3 extends over 14 amino acids. CDR3 region: CASSVVGNQETQYF. The CDR3 region has the DNA TGTGCCAGCAGCGTAGTGGGGAACCAAGAGACCCAGTACTTC.

This chain joins TRBV28 and TRBJ2-7; D is perhaps TRBD1 (5 bases). The CDR3 spans 18 residues. The V end was cut by 2 bases, the J end by 3 bases, with 23 bases between. CDR1 MDHEN and CDR2 SYDVKM come from the germline V gene. CDR3 bases: TGTGCCAGCAGTTTAAATTCTCGCTGGGGTACAGGACGCTACGAGCAGTACTTC. Translating gives CASSLNSRWGTGRYEQYF.

Comment on this clone: This CDR3 is also generated by other DNA sequences in the sample. The chain employs TRBV6-4 and TRBJ2-2; 9 nucleotides agree with TRBD1. Germline V gene sequence: CDR1 MRHNA, CDR2 SNTAGT. CDR3 length: 19 residues. J lost 3 bases, V lost 4 bases, and 15 bases had no gene match. CDR3 DNA sequence: TGTGCCAGCAGTGGAAAAGGGCGGGGACAGGGTCGCGACACCGGGGAGCTGTTTTTT. Amino acids: CASSGKGRGQGRDTGELFF.

This rearrangement joins TRBV2 to TRBJ2-1; TRBD1 agrees at 8 bases. This CDR3 is 15 amino acids long. Germline CDR1 and CDR2: SNHLY and FYNNEI. Unmatched junction bases numbered 7, after V lost 6 bases and J lost 3 bases. CDR3 loop: CASRPQGAVYNEQFF. CDR3 DNA sequence: TGTGCCAGCAGACCTCAGGGGGCTGTCTACAATGAGCAGTTCTTC.

The rearrangement joins TRBV30 to TRBJ1-6, with D unresolved. Trimming stripped 0 bases from V and 9 bases from J, with 6 bases between. The CDR3 loop spans 12 amino acids. Germline CDR1 GTSNPN, CDR2 SVGIG (reference sequence). CDR3 nucleotides: TGTGCCTGGAGTGTCGCTTGTTCACCCCTCCACTTT. Its translation: CAWSVACSPLHF.

The rearrangement links TRBV5-1 to TRBJ2-5; D unclear. Trimming cost V 0 bases and J 1 base, with 1 base left between them. The CDR3 has 12 residues. CDR1 and CDR2 from the germline V gene are SGHRS and YFSETQ. The CDR3 sequence: CASSLAQETQYF. The CDR3 DNA is TGCGCCAGCAGCTTGGCCCAAGAGACCCAGTACTTC. The full variable domain, completed using reference TRBV5-1 and TRBJ2-5, is KAGVTQTPRYLIKTRGQQVTLSCSPISGHRSVSWYQQTPGQGLQFLFEYFSETQRNKGNFPGRFSGRQFSNSRSEMNVSTLELGDSALYLCASSLAQETQYFGPGTRLLVL.

The chain couples TRBV5-4 to TRBJ1-4; tentative D call: TRBD1 (5 bases). CDR3 length equals 15 residues. The V end lost 4 bases, the J end lost 5 bases, and 15 bases lay between the germline ends. Germline CDR1 SGHNT, CDR2 YYREEE (reference sequence). CDR3 DNA sequence: TGTGCCAGCAGCCAAGATCCGGCAGGGAATGAAAAACTGTTTTTT. It codes for CASSQDPAGNEKLFF.

The rearrangement uses TRBV11-2 and TRBJ2-1; D is unresolved. The CDR3 contains 17 residues. Germline lookup yields CDR1 SGHAT and CDR2 FQNNGV. Trimming left V 5 bases short and J 7 bases short, with 24 bases between. The CDR3 DNA reads TGTGCCAGCAGCCTGCAGCTGTCACAGAGAGTTGTAAATGAGCAGTTCTTC. Translation: CASSLQLSQRVVNEQFF.